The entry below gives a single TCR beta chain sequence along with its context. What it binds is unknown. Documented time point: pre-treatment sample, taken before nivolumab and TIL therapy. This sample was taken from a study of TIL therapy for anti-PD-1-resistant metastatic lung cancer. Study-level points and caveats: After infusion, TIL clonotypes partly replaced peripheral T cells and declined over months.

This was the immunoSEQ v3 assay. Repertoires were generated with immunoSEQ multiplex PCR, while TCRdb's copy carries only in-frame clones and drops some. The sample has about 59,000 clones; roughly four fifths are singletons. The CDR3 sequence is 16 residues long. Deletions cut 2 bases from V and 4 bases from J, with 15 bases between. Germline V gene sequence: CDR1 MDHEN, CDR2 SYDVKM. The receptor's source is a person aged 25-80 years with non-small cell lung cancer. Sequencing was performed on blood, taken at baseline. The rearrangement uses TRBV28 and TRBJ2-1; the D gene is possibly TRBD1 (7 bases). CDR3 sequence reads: CASSLPGAGGYNEQFF. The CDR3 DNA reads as TGTGCCAGCAGTTTACCTGGGGCAGGGGGGTACAATGAGCAGTTCTTC.